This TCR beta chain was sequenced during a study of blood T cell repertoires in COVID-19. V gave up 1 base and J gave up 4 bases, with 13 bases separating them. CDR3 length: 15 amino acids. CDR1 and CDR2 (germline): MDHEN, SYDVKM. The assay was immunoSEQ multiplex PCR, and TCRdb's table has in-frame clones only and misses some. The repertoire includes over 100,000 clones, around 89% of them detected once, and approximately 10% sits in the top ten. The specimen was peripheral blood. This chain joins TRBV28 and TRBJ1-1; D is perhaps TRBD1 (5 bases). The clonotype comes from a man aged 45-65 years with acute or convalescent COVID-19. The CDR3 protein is CASSLSRVGGTEAFF. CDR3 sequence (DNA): TGTGCCAGCAGTTTATCCCGGGTGGGGGGCACTGAAGCTTTCTTT.